This TCR beta chain appears in the sequencing data of a study of blood T cell repertoires in COVID-19 (dated by TCRdb to 2020 to 2022). Regarding the study in general: Samples from collaborators originated in the United States, Italy and Spain and spanned both the acute and convalescent phases of COVID-19. Where available, HLA class I and class II types were taken from metadata supplied by the sample provider and were not determined by assay-based typing. The samples were drawn from two sources: the first 160 participants of the ongoing ImmuneRACE study, and 1,254 subjects contributed by 6 global collaborators. The dataset comprised deeply sampled blood TCRbeta repertoires from subjects exposed to, actively infected with, or recovered from COVID-19. The prospective study material was composed of cDNA or gDNA derived from T cells, B-cell-depleted T cells, or PBMCs. A de-identified subject ID, COVID-19 status, age in years and sex were almost always included in the sample metadata. The repertoires were released in a freely available public database meant as a resource for research on the immune response to SARS-CoV-2.

TCRbeta CDR3 regions were amplified from genomic DNA using the immunoSEQ Assay, a bias-controlled multiplex PCR. The paper's data handling went like this. The number of nucleated cells in each sample was estimated from the amplification of reference gene primers within the assay. To quantify the absolute abundance of each unique TCRbeta CDR3 rearrangement, sequence reads were collapsed and filtered. For each sample, productive Simpson clonality was calculated as the square root of Simpson's diversity index across productive rearrangements. Held by TCRdb, this immuneACCESS table contains in-frame sequences only and omits some clones. Under half of the omission traces to an unresolved V gene where checked; the cause of the rest is unknown. V and J calls and clone size follow that table, whereas D and trimming were derived from the DNA. This sample is represented by tens of thousands of clones; roughly 90% of them were singletons. Clones ranked in the top ten supply roughly 14% of the sample.

Whole blood was collected in K2EDTA tubes by collaborating institutions according to the institutions' own protocols. Collaborator samples were shipped for TCRbeta analysis as frozen whole blood, isolated PBMCs, or DNA extracted from either sample type. The paper as a whole reports these results and caveats: Clinical and demographic metadata were provided uncurated, with the amount varying by source and participant.

The CDR3 runs 13 residues from the cysteine to the phenylalanine. The only DNA kept is the CDR3, 39 bases in frame from the first base. The V end loses 3 bases and the J end loses 5 bases, and a stretch of 8 bases separates them. The germline V gene provides CDR1 MDHEN and CDR2 SYDVKM. As concerns this clone: Its antigen is unknown. Qualities for individual bases were not recorded, and no much larger clone is one base off.

This sequence originates from a man aged 70 or older with active or convalescent COVID-19. Material: peripheral blood. The chain uses TRBV28 and TRBJ1-5; the best D guess is TRBD1, with 5 bases matching. The DNA reads TGTGCCAGCAGTTTGACAGCAGATCAGCCCCAGCATTTT. Its coded protein is CASSLTADQPQHF.